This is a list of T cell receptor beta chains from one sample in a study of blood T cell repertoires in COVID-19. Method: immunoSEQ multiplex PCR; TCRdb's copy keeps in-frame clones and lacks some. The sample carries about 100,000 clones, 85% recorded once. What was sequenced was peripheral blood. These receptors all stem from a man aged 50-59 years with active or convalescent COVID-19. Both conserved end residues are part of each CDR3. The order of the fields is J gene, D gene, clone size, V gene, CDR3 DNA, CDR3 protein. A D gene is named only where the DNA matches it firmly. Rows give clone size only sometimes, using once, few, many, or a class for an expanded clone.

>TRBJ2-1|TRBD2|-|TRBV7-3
TGTGCCAGCAGCGTACAGGGCGGGAGGGACGGTGAGCAGTTCTTC
CASSVQGGRDGEQFF
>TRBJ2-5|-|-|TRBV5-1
TGCGCCAGTCCTATTGCCCCCAGCGTCAGAGAGACCCAGTACTTC
CASPIAPSVRETQYF
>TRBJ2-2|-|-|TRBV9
TGTGCCAGCAGCGCAAGTAGTGTAGGGGAGCTGTTTTTT
CASSASSVGELFF
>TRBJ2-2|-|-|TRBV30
TGTGCCTGGGGACGCACCGGGGAGCTGTTTTTT
CAWGRTGELFF
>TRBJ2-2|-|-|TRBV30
TGTGCCTGGAGCACGAGTGTGCACACCGGGGAGCTGTTTTTT
CAWSTSVHTGELFF
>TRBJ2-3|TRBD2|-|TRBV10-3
TGTGCCATCAGTGGGACTAGCGGAGATACGCAGTATTTT
CAISGTSGDTQYF
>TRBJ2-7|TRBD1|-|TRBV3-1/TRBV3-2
TGTGCCAGCAGCCCGAGGACAGGGGGCTCCTACGAGCAGTACTTC
CASSPRTGGSYEQYF
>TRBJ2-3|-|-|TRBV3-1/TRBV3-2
TGTGCCAGCAGCCTCGGAGGTGGACTCGGCACAGATACGCAGTATTTT
CASSLGGGLGTDTQYF
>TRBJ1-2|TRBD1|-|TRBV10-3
TGTGCCATCAGTGAGTCGAGGGACAGCGTTAACTATGGCTACACCTTC
CAISESRDSVNYGYTF
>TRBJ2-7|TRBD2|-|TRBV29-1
TGCAGCGTTGGCGGGGGGCTCTACGAGCAGTACTTC
CSVGGGLYEQYF
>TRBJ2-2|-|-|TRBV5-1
TGCGCCAGCAGCTTACAACCTACCGGGGAGCTGTTTTTT
CASSLQPTGELFF
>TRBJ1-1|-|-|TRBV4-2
TGTGCCAGCAGCCTTCAGGGCCCAGGGACTGAAGCTTTCTTT
CASSLQGPGTEAFF
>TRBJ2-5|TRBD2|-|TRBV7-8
TGTGCCAGCAGCGCCAGGACCGGGACTAGCGGGAGGGAGACCCAGTACTTC
CASSARTGTSGRETQYF
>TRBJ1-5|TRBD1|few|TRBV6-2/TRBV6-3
TGTGCCAGCAGTAGGACGACAGGGGGTGGACAGCCCCAGCATTTT
CASSRTTGGGQPQHF
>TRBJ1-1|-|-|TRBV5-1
TGCGCCAGCAGCTCCGCAGTGAACACTGAAGCTTTCTTT
CASSSAVNTEAFF
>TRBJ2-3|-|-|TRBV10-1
TGCGCCAGCAGTGGCGGGTCTCGACGAGGGACAGATACGCAGTATTTT
CASSGGSRRGTDTQYF
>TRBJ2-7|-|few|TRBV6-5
TGTGCCAGCAGAGGAGTCTACGAGCAGTACTTC
CASRGVYEQYF
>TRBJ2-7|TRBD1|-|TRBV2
TGTGCCAGCAGGATCGCACAGGGGAGCGAGCAGTACTTC
CASRIAQGSEQYF
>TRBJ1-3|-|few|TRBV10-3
TGTGCCATCAGCCCTAGCTCTGGAAACACCATATATTTT
CAISPSSGNTIYF